Each of the 15 T cell receptor beta chains below was sequenced from the same sample in a study of blood T cell repertoires in COVID-19. Generated by immunoSEQ multiplex PCR, the TCRdb table keeps only in-frame clones and is missing some. The sample records about 100,000 clones, roughly 92% being singletons. Sequenced input: peripheral blood. All receptors come from a man aged 50 to 59 with active COVID-19.

The J gene is TRBJ2-1, the V gene TRBV7-3; 7 bases line up with TRBD2. Trimming removed 2 bases from V and 11 bases from J; junction bases left unmatched: 12. This CDR3 region has 15 residues. Germline assignment: CDR1 SGHTA and CDR2 FQGTGA. Here the CDR3 reads CASSLDAGAGSQQFF. The DNA of the CDR3 is TGTGCCAGCAGCTTAGACGCGGGAGCGGGGTCACAGCAGTTCTTC.

The CDR3, as DNA: TGTGCCAGCAGCTTAGGGACTAGCGGGGGGAGCACAGATACGCAGTATTTT. This codes for CASSLGTSGGSTDTQYF. The J gene is TRBJ2-3, the V gene TRBV11-3, with TRBD2 matching over 14 bases. Trimming cost V 1 base and J 0 bases; bases outside gene matches: 0. The CDR3 sequence is 17 residues long. The germline gives CDR1 SGHNT, CDR2 YENEEA.

J is TRBJ1-2 and V is TRBV12-5, with TRBD1 identical over 7 bases. CDR1 LGHNT and CDR2 FRNRAP come from the germline V gene. Trimming took 3 bases from V and 3 from J; bases not matched to a gene: 4. CDR3 size: 14 residues. CDR3 amino acids: CASGFGGTDYGYTF. CDR3 DNA sequence: TGTGCTAGTGGTTTTGGGGGGACAGACTATGGCTACACCTTC.

This chain joins TRBV10-1 and TRBJ1-1; D perhaps matches TRBD1 (6 bases). The CDR3 runs to 14 residues. Germline CDR1 reads WNHNN; CDR2 reads SYGVQD (reference sequence). V was pared by 1 base and J by 3 bases, with 9 bases between. The CDR3: CASSEYKGDTEAFF. The CDR3 nucleotides read TGCGCCAGCAGTGAGTATAAGGGGGACACTGAAGCTTTCTTT.

The V call is TRBV11-1, the J call TRBJ1-3; 7 bases fit TRBD1. V lost 2 bases to trimming and J lost 2 bases; unmatched junction nucleotides: 3. Germline lookup yields CDR1 SGHAT and CDR2 FQDESV (reference sequence). The CDR3 covers 15 residues. As DNA, the CDR3 is TGTGCCAGCAGCTTATCAGGGACAGCTGGAAACACCATATATTTT. The encoded protein is CASSLSGTAGNTIYF.

The rearrangement uses TRBV5-6 and TRBJ2-3; possibly TRBD1 for D (6 bases). The CDR3 runs to 14 residues. V shed 4 bases and J shed 4 bases, with 13 bases lying between them. Germline V CDR1 and CDR2: SGHDT, YYEEEE. For the CDR3, the DNA is TGTGCCAGCAGCAGGACAGTAATCGCAGATACGCAGTATTTT. This translates into CASSRTVIADTQYF.

The chain is built from TRBV18 and TRBJ2-5; 9 bases map to TRBD1. The trim removed 4 bases at V and 5 bases at J, leaving 11 bases unmatched. The CDR3 loop spans 16 amino acids. The V gene's germline CDR1 is KGHSH and CDR2 LQKENI. The CDR3 reads CASSRYGTGNAETQYF. CDR3 bases: TGTGCCAGCTCACGCTACGGGACAGGGAATGCGGAGACCCAGTACTTC.

CDR3: CASSTSGGTQETQYF. The CDR3 coding sequence is TGTGCCAGCTCTACTAGCGGGGGGACTCAAGAGACCCAGTACTTC. The rearrangement links TRBV18 to TRBJ2-5, with 12 bases aligning to TRBD2. The length of the CDR3 is 15 residues. The germline V gene encodes CDR1 KGHSH and CDR2 LQKENI. V dropped 6 bases and J dropped 2; count of bases not matched to a gene: 4. Full variable domain (rest looked up from reference TRBV18 and TRBJ2-5): NAGVMQNPRHLVRRRGQEARLRCSPMKGHSHVYWYRQLPEEGLKFMVYLQKENIIDESGMPKERFSAEFPKEGPSILRIQQVVRGDSAAYFCASSTSGGTQETQYFGPGTRLLVL.

The rearrangement links TRBV19 to TRBJ2-5, with 14 bases identical to TRBD2. Germline CDR1 LNHDA, CDR2 SQIVND (reference sequence). Unmatched junction bases numbered 8, after V lost 6 bases and J lost 2 bases. CDR3 length: 17 residues. The CDR3 reads CASSGTSGGVRQETQYF. The CDR3 bases are TGTGCCAGTAGCGGGACTAGCGGGGGAGTAAGACAAGAGACCCAGTACTTC.

The chain has TRBV6-1 and TRBJ2-1, with 9 nucleotides matching TRBD1. Trimming cost V 0 bases and J 7 bases; bases outside gene matches: 4. Looked up from germline, CDR1 is MNHNS and CDR2 is SASEGT. The CDR3 contains 15 residues. CDR3 sequence: CASSEADRGVNEQFF. The CDR3 DNA reads TGTGCCAGCAGTGAAGCGGACAGGGGAGTAAATGAGCAGTTCTTC.

The chain carries TRBV28 and TRBJ2-3, with 14 bases identical to TRBD2. The V and J ends lost 5 bases and 2 bases, in that order; junction bases with no gene match: 6. In germline, CDR1 is MDHEN, CDR2 SYDVKM. The CDR3 contains 17 residues. The CDR3 DNA is TGTGCCAGCAGTCCCGGGACTAGCGGGGGATCCACAGATACGCAGTATTTT. This sequence encodes CASSPGTSGGSTDTQYF.

This rearrangement joins TRBV6-5 to TRBJ1-2, with a weak D call TRBD1 (6 bases). The CDR3 extends over 13 amino acids. Germline V lookup: CDR1 MNHEY, CDR2 SVGAGI. Trimming cost V 5 bases and J 5 bases, with 12 bases left between them. CDR3 in amino acids: CASSQQGTYGYTF. The CDR3 DNA reads as TGTGCCAGCAGTCAACAGGGAACTTATGGCTACACCTTC.

Notes on this clone: Distinct nucleotide sequences in the sample also encode this CDR3. This rearrangement joins TRBV3-1 (or the pseudogene TRBV3-2) to TRBJ2-3; 8 nucleotides align to TRBD2. The J segment lost 0 bases and the V segment lost 4 bases, leaving 3 bases of the junction unmatched. There are 15 residues in the CDR3. Germline V lookup: CDR1 LGHDT, CDR2 YNNKEL (reference sequence). The CDR3 DNA is TGTGCCAGCAGCCCTTCTAGCGGGAGCACAGATACGCAGTATTTT. Its protein product is CASSPSSGSTDTQYF.

This chain connects TRBV7-8 to TRBJ1-2; 11 positions agree with TRBD1. The CDR3 runs to 17 residues. Germline V gene data show CDR1 as SGHVS and CDR2 as FQNEAQ. With V trimmed by 5 bases and J by 0 bases, 8 bases remained unmatched. CDR3 in amino acids: CASSLRTGGQANYGYTF. The DNA of the CDR3 is TGTGCCAGCAGCCTCAGGACAGGGGGCCAAGCTAACTATGGCTACACCTTC.

The chain employs TRBV5-4 and TRBJ2-3; 8 bases line up with TRBD1. This CDR3 has 15 residues. Germline V CDR1 and CDR2: SGHNT, YYREEE (reference sequence). J was trimmed by 0 bases and V by 4 bases; bases with no gene match: 4. The CDR3 loop is CASSDRGSSTDTQYF. The CDR3 coding sequence is TGTGCCAGCAGCGACAGGGGAAGCAGCACAGATACGCAGTATTTT.